One sample yielded the 2 T cell receptor beta chains listed below, sequenced in a study of beta chain features in type 1 diabetes. Whole-study findings and limits: Among all four CD4+ subsets, Type 1 diabetes patients had TCRB CDR3s that were moderately but significantly shorter.

No antigen is known for these receptors. The authors reverse transcribed all of the isolated RNA, so sequencing captured expressed TCRB transcripts. TCRdb's copy holds only in-frame clones and misses some; the assay was immunoSEQ multiplex PCR. The sample has more than 95,000 clones, 25% to 30% seen once. Specimen: central memory CD4+ T cells from blood. The source is a woman aged 18-29 years with type 1 diabetes.

The chain links TRBV2 to TRBJ2-4; TRBD1 matches at 11 bases. This CDR3 region has 14 residues. The V gene's germline CDR1 is SNHLY and CDR2 FYNNEI. V dropped 8 bases and J dropped 6; count of bases not matched to a gene: 6. DNA of the CDR3: TGTGCCAGCCACAGAGGGACAGGGGGAAACATTCAGTACTTC. Protein product: CASHRGTGGNIQYF.

The V call is TRBV7-6, the J call TRBJ1-5; 7 bases are shared with TRBD1. With V trimmed by 5 bases and J by 3 bases, 7 bases remained unmatched. Germline V gene sequence: CDR1 SGHVS, CDR2 FNYEAQ. The CDR3 covers 15 residues. The CDR3 region is CASSPGQDPNQPQHF. The CDR3 bases are TGTGCCAGCAGCCCCGGACAGGATCCCAATCAGCCCCAGCATTTT.